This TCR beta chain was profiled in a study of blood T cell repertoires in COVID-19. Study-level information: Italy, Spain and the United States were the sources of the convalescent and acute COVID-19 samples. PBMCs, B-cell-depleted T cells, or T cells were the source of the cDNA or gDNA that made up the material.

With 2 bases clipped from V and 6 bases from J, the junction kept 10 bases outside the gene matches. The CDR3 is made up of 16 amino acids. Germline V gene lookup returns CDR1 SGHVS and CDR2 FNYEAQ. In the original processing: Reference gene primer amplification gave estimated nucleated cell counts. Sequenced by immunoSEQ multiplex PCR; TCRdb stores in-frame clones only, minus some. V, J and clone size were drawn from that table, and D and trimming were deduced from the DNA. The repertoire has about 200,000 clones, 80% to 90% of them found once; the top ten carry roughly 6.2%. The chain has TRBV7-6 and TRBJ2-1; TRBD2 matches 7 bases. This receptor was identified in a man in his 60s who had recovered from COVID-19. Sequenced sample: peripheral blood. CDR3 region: CASSLRGGGLLNEQFF. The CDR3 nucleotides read TGTGCCAGCAGCTTACGGGGCGGGGGACTTCTCAATGAGCAGTTCTTC.